This T cell receptor beta chain was captured by sequencing in a study of blood T cell repertoires in COVID-19. Original processing notes: Amplification of reference gene primers was used by the study to estimate nucleated cell counts. The table came from immunoSEQ multiplex PCR; TCRdb's copy has only in-frame clones and leaves some out. V and J calls and clone size are given by that table; D and trimming were obtained from the DNA. Of about 300,000 clones detected, 85% appear once; the ten largest clones hold 13%. CDR3 length equals 16 residues. Trimming pared 1 base from V and 0 bases from J, leaving 10 bases between. In germline, CDR1 is LNHDA, CDR2 SQIVND (reference sequence).

This sequence originates from a human donor in a cohort sampled during active COVID-19. The specimen was peripheral blood. This chain connects TRBV19 to TRBJ2-1, with a possible D match to TRBD2 (6 bases). Here the CDR3 DNA reads TGTGCCAGTAGTATAGGGGCGGGAAGCTCCTACAATGAGCAGTTCTTC. It yields the protein CASSIGAGSSYNEQFF.